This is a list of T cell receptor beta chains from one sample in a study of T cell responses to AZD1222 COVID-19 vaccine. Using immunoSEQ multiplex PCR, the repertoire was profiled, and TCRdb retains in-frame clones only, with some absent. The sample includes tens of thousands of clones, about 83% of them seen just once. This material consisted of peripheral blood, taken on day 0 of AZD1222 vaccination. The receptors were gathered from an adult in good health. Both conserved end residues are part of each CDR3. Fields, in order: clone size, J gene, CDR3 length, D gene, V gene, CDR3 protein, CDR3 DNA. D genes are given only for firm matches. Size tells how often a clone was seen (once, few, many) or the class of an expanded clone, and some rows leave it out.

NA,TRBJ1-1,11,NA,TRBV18,CASSTNTEAFF,TGTGCCAGCTCAACTAACACTGAAGCTTTCTTT
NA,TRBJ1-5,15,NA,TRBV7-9,CASSLASGGNQPQHF,TGTGCCAGCAGCCTCGCTTCCGGGGGCAATCAGCCCCAGCATTTT
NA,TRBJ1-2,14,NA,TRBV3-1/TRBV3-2,CASSPDGSGDGYTF,TGTGCCAGCAGCCCGGACGGGTCCGGGGATGGCTACACCTTC
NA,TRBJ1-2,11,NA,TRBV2,CASSEQGGYTF,TGTGCCAGCAGTGAGCAGGGTGGCTACACCTTC
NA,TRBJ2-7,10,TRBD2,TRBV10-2,CAAGGLEQYF,TGCGCCGCGGGGGGCCTAGAGCAGTACTTC
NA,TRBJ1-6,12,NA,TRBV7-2,CASSFSGSPLHF,TGTGCCAGCAGCTTTTCCGGTTCACCCCTCCACTTT
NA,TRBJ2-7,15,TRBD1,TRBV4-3,CASSQSRDRNYEQYF,TGCGCCAGCAGCCAAAGCCGGGACAGGAACTACGAGCAGTACTTC
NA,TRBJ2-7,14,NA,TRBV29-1,CSALRGGSSYEQYF,TGCAGCGCTCTCCGTGGGGGAAGTTCCTACGAGCAGTACTTC
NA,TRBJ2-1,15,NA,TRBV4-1,CASSGGLVSYNEQFF,TGCGCCAGCAGCGGGGGCTTAGTCTCCTACAATGAGCAGTTCTTC
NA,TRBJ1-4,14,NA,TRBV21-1,CASSKTVGREKLFF,TGTGCCAGCAGCAAGACTGTGGGGCGTGAAAAACTGTTTTTT
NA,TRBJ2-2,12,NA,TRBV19,CASSIVRGELFF,TGTGCCAGTAGTATAGTAAGGGGGGAGCTGTTTTTT
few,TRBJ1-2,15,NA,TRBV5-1,CASSRYSGATMGYTF,TGCGCCAGCAGCAGGTATTCCGGGGCCACTATGGGCTACACCTTC
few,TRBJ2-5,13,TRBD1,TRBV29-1,CSVGTGGVETQYF,TGCAGCGTTGGAACAGGGGGCGTAGAGACCCAGTACTTC
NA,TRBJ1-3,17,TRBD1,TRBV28,CASSSWGQGFSGNTIYF,TGTGCCAGCAGCTCTTGGGGACAGGGGTTCTCTGGAAACACCATATATTTT
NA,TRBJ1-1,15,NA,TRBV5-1,CASSLAGGLNTEAFF,TGCGCCAGCAGCTTGGCTGGGGGGTTGAACACTGAAGCTTTCTTT
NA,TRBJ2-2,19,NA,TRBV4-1,CASSQGPRPGLGATGELFF,TGCGCCAGCAGCCAAGGCCCCAGACCGGGACTGGGGGCCACCGGGGAGCTGTTTTTT
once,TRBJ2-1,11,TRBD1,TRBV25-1,CASSDRQGPFF,TGTGCCAGCAGTGACAGACAGGGACCATTCTTC
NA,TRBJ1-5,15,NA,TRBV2,CASYYGTSSNQPQHF,TGTGCCAGCTATTACGGGACATCCAGCAATCAGCCCCAGCATTTT
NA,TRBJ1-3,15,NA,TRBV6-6,CASRRGRASGNTIYF,TGTGCCAGCAGGCGCGGACGGGCCTCTGGAAACACCATATATTTT
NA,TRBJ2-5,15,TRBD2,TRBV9,CASSAGLAGGETQYF,TGTGCCAGCAGCGCGGGACTAGCGGGAGGGGAGACCCAGTACTTC
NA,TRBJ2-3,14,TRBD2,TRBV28,CASTVAGGRNTQYF,TGTGCCAGCACCGTAGCGGGGGGGAGGAATACGCAGTATTTT
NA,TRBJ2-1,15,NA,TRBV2,CASRLRDSSSYEQFF,TGTGCCAGCAGACTTCGGGACTCCTCCTCTTATGAGCAGTTCTTC
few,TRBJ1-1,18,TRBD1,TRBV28,CASSLLVVRGRGNTEAFF,TGTGCCAGCAGTTTATTGGTAGTCAGGGGGCGCGGGAACACTGAAGCTTTCTTT
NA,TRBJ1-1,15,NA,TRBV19,CASSPLPGIGTEAFF,TGTGCCAGTAGTCCCCTCCCAGGGATTGGGACTGAAGCTTTCTTT
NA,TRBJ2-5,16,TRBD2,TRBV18,CASSPPSGDAGETQYF,TGTGCCAGCTCACCACCTAGCGGGGACGCGGGGGAGACCCAGTACTTC
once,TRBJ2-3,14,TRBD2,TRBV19,CASRVTGGIYTQYF,TGTGCCAGTCGCGTGACGGGGGGGATATATACGCAGTATTTT
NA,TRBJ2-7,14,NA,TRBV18,CASSPVGGVAEQYF,TGTGCCAGCTCACCTGTAGGGGGGGTTGCCGAGCAGTACTTC
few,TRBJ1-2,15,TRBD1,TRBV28,CASSPRQGARYGYTF,TGTGCCAGCAGTCCCCGACAGGGGGCGCGATATGGCTACACCTTC
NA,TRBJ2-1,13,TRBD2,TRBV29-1,CSVKGLAGNEQFF,TGCAGCGTTAAAGGGCTAGCGGGGAATGAGCAGTTCTTC
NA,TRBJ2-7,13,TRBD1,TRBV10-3,CAISAAGGYEQYF,TGTGCCATCAGTGCGGCAGGGGGCTACGAGCAGTACTTC
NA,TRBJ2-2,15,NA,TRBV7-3,CASSPRGGVTGELFF,TGTGCCAGCAGCCCCCGCGGAGGGGTCACCGGGGAGCTGTTTTTT
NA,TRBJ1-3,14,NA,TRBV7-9,CASSLGRAGNTIYF,TGTGCCAGCAGCTTAGGACGGGCTGGAAACACCATATATTTT
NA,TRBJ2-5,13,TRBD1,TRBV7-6,CASSSRDRETQYF,TGTGCCAGCAGCTCCCGGGACAGAGAGACCCAGTACTTC
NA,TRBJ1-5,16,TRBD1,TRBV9,CASSAGQGGSNQPQHF,TGTGCCAGCAGCGCAGGACAGGGCGGAAGCAATCAGCCCCAGCATTTT
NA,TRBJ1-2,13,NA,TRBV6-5,CASSLAANYGYTF,TGTGCCAGCAGTTTGGCAGCTAACTATGGCTACACCTTC
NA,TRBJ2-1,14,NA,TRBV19,CASHEGGVYNEQFF,TGTGCCAGCCATGAGGGGGGCGTTTACAATGAGCAGTTCTTC
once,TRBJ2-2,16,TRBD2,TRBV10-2,CASSESSGGANGELFF,TGCGCCAGCAGTGAGTCTAGCGGGGGGGCGAACGGGGAGCTGTTTTTT
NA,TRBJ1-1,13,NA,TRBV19,CASRKGVNTEAFF,TGTGCCAGTAGGAAGGGGGTGAACACTGAAGCTTTCTTT
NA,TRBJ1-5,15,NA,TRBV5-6,CASSYQGTSNQPQHF,TGTGCCAGCAGCTATCAGGGGACTAGCAATCAGCCCCAGCATTTT
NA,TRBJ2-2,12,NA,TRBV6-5,CASSLATGELFF,TGTGCCAGCAGTTTAGCCACCGGGGAGCTGTTTTTT
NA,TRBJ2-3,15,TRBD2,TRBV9,CASSVGSGGADTQYF,TGTGCCAGCAGCGTAGGCAGCGGGGGGGCAGATACGCAGTATTTT
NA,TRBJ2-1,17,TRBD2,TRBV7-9,CASSSQLTSGTYNEQFF,TGTGCCAGCAGCTCCCAACTCACTAGCGGCACCTACAATGAGCAGTTCTTC
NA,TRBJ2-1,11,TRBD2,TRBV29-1,CSVQRDFEQFF,TGCAGCGTTCAGCGGGACTTTGAGCAGTTCTTC
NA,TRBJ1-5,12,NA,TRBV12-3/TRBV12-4,CASSLGNQPQHF,TGTGCCAGCAGTTTAGGGAATCAGCCCCAGCATTTT
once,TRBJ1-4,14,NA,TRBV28,CASSQGSTNEKLFF,TGTGCCAGCAGTCAGGGTTCGACTAATGAAAAACTGTTTTTT
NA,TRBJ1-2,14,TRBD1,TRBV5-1,CASSLEGTGYGYTF,TGCGCCAGCAGCTTGGAGGGGACAGGCTATGGCTACACCTTC
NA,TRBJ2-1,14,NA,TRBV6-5,CASRRHQSYNEQFF,TGTGCCAGCAGGCGACACCAATCCTACAATGAGCAGTTCTTC
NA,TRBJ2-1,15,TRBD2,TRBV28,CASSPGTSGTYEQFF,TGTGCCAGCAGTCCTGGGACTAGCGGGACTTATGAGCAGTTCTTC
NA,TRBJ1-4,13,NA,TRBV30,CAWSGQLNEKLFF,TGTGCCTGGAGTGGGCAGCTTAATGAAAAACTGTTTTTT
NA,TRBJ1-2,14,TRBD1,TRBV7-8,CASSPGQGGYGYTF,TGTGCCAGCAGCCCCGGACAGGGAGGCTATGGCTACACCTTC
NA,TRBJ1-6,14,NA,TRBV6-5,CASSYAGGNSPLHF,TGTGCCAGCAGTTACGCGGGGGGCAATTCACCCCTCCACTTT
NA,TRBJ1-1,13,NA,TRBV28,CASERGGNTEAFF,TGTGCCAGCGAAAGGGGGGGGAACACTGAAGCTTTCTTT
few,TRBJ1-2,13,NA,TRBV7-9,CASSLGQSDGYTF,TGTGCCAGCAGCTTAGGGCAGTCCGATGGCTACACCTTC
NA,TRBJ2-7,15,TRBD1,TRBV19,CASSIGDRRFYEQYF,TGTGCCAGTAGTATAGGGGACAGGAGGTTCTACGAGCAGTACTTC